This TCR beta chain was captured by sequencing in a study of cytomegalovirus exposure and HLA in healthy donors. Details on this clone: No antigen is known for it.

The PCR was carried out with 60 Vbeta primers and 13 Jbeta primers. TCRdb keeps only in-frame clones here, not all; method: immunoSEQ multiplex PCR. The sample has about 200,000 clones; 70% to 80% are singletons. Study-level points and caveats: An analysis that came later showed most CMV-associated TCR beta chains appearing HLA-restricted. A later analysis appeared to link common viral pathogens to several of the most significant clusters.

The CDR3 extends over 16 amino acids. Germline lookup yields CDR1 LGHNA and CDR2 YSLEER. With 0 bases clipped from V and 7 bases from J, the junction kept 8 bases outside the gene matches. Sample: PBMCs. The chain employs TRBV4-3 and TRBJ2-1, with 8 bases fitting TRBD1. The receptor's source is a girl between 5 and 17 years old in good health and CMV-seropositive. Written as DNA, the CDR3 is TGCGCCAGCAGCCAAGAAGCACAGGGGGGTACAAATGAGCAGTTCTTC. Translated, it gives CASSQEAQGGTNEQFF.